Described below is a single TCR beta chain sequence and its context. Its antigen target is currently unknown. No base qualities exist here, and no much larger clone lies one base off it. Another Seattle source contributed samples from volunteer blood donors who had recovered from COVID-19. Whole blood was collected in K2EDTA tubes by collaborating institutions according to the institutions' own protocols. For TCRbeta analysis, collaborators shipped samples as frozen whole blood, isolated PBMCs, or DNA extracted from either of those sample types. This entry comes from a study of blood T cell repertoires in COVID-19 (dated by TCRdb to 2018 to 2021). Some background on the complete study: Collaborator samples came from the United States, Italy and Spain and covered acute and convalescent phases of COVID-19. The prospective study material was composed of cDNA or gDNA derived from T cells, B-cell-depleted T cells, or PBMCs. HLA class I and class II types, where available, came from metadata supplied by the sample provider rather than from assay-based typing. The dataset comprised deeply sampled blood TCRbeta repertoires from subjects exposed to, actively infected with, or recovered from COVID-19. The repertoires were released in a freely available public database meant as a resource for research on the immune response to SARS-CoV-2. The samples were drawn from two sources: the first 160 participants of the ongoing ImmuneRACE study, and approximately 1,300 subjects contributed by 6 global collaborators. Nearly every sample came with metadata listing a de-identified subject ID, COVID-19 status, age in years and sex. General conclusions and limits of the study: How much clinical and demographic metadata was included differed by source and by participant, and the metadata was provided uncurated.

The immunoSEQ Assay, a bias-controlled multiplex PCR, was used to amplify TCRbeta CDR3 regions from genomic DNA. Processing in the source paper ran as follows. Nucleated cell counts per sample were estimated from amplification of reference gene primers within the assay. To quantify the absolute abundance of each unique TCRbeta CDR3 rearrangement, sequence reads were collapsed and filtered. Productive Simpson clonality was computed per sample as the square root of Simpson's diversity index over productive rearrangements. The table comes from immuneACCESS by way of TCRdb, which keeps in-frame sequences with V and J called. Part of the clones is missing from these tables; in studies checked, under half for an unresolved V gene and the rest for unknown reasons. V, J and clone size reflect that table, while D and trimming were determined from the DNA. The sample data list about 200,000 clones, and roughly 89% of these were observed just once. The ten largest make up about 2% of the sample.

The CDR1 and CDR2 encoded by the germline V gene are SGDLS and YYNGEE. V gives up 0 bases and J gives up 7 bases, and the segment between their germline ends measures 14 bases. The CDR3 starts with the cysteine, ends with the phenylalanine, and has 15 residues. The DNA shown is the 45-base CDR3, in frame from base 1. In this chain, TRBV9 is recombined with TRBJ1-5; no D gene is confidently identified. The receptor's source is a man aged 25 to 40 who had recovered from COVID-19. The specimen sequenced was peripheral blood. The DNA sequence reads TGTGCCAGCAGCGTAGCTTGCCAGGATCGACAGCCCCAGCATTTT. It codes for CASSVACQDRQPQHF.